These T cell receptor beta chains were read from a single sample in a study of T cells after somatic rescue of genetic block. Sequencing was performed with immunoSEQ multiplex PCR; in TCRdb, only in-frame clones are kept and a portion is missing. The sample contains roughly 65,000 clones, 85% to 95% of which appear only once. Sequenced: peripheral blood mononuclear cells (PBMCs). Receptor source: a man aged 35 to 55. CDR3s include the opening cysteine and the closing phenylalanine or tryptophan. Fields, in order: V gene, J gene, clone size, D gene, CDR3 DNA, CDR3 protein. A D gene is named only where the DNA matches it firmly. For some rows the clone size is stated as once, few or many, or as a class when expanded; others skip it.

v_gene: TRBV11-2; j_gene: TRBJ2-5; abundance: .; d_gene: TRBD1; CDR3nt: TGTGCCAGCAGCGCCCCGCAGGGGGTTGGGGAGACCCAGTACTTC; CDR3aa: CASSAPQGVGETQYF
v_gene: TRBV7-6; j_gene: TRBJ2-1; abundance: .; d_gene: .; CDR3nt: TGTGCCAGCAGCTGGGACCTCAGAGCGGAGCAGTTCTTC; CDR3aa: CASSWDLRAEQFF
v_gene: TRBV11-2; j_gene: TRBJ2-5; abundance: .; d_gene: .; CDR3nt: TGTGCCAGCAGCTTAGTCGAGACCCAGTACTTC; CDR3aa: CASSLVETQYF
v_gene: TRBV27; j_gene: TRBJ2-3; abundance: .; d_gene: .; CDR3nt: TGTGCCAGCAGGAGGGGGGGATTTACAGATACGCAGTATTTT; CDR3aa: CASRRGGFTDTQYF
v_gene: TRBV10-1; j_gene: TRBJ1-1; abundance: .; d_gene: TRBD1; CDR3nt: TGCGCCAGCAGTGAATCGCTGAATCCAGGGGGGGATATGACTGCTTTCTTT; CDR3aa: CASSESLNPGGDMTAFF
v_gene: TRBV4-1; j_gene: TRBJ2-7; abundance: .; d_gene: .; CDR3nt: TGCGCCAGCAGCCAGATACAGGGCTACGAGCAGTACTTC; CDR3aa: CASSQIQGYEQYF
v_gene: TRBV6-1; j_gene: TRBJ2-6; abundance: .; d_gene: .; CDR3nt: TGTGCCAGCAGTGGTGGAAACTCTGGGGCCAACGTCCTGACTTTC; CDR3aa: CASSGGNSGANVLTF
v_gene: TRBV6-1; j_gene: TRBJ1-4; abundance: .; d_gene: TRBD1; CDR3nt: TGTGCCAGCAGTGCCTCGACAGGGGGTAATGAAAAACTGTTTTTT; CDR3aa: CASSASTGGNEKLFF
v_gene: TRBV6-1; j_gene: TRBJ1-2; abundance: .; d_gene: TRBD1; CDR3nt: TGTGCCAGCAGCGTCACAGGGGGCCGTGGCTACACCTTC; CDR3aa: CASSVTGGRGYTF
v_gene: TRBV11-2; j_gene: TRBJ1-1; abundance: .; d_gene: .; CDR3nt: TGTGCCAGCAGCTTAGTGGGGACAACGATGAACACTGAAGCTTTCTTT; CDR3aa: CASSLVGTTMNTEAFF
v_gene: TRBV28; j_gene: TRBJ2-7; abundance: .; d_gene: .; CDR3nt: TGTGCCAGCAGCTACGACAAGGTCTACGAGCAGTACTTC; CDR3aa: CASSYDKVYEQYF
v_gene: TRBV29-1; j_gene: TRBJ1-2; abundance: once; d_gene: .; CDR3nt: TGCAGCGTTGAGGGGCCCGGCTACACCTTC; CDR3aa: CSVEGPGYTF
v_gene: TRBV6-6; j_gene: TRBJ1-2; abundance: .; d_gene: .; CDR3nt: TGTGCCAGCAGTCAAAACCAGGGAGACGCTAACTATGGCTACACCTTC; CDR3aa: CASSQNQGDANYGYTF
v_gene: TRBV7-9; j_gene: TRBJ1-5; abundance: .; d_gene: TRBD1; CDR3nt: TGTGCCAGCACTACGACAGGGGTAGGCAATCAGCCCCAGCATTTT; CDR3aa: CASTTTGVGNQPQHF
v_gene: TRBV7-8; j_gene: TRBJ1-2; abundance: .; d_gene: .; CDR3nt: TGTGCCAGCAGCTTAAGGCTTACCAGTGATGGCTACACCTTC; CDR3aa: CASSLRLTSDGYTF
v_gene: TRBV28; j_gene: TRBJ2-7; abundance: .; d_gene: TRBD1; CDR3nt: TGTGCCAGCAGCACAACCGGGACAGCCTACGAGCAGTACTTC; CDR3aa: CASSTTGTAYEQYF
v_gene: TRBV18; j_gene: TRBJ2-7; abundance: .; d_gene: TRBD1; CDR3nt: TGTGCCAGCTCACCAGCCGGGACAGGGATCGAGCAGTACTTC; CDR3aa: CASSPAGTGIEQYF
v_gene: TRBV30; j_gene: TRBJ1-6; abundance: .; d_gene: TRBD1; CDR3nt: TGTGCCTGGAGTGTAGGGGGCAGCTCACCCCTCCACTTT; CDR3aa: CAWSVGGSSPLHF
v_gene: TRBV19; j_gene: TRBJ1-6; abundance: .; d_gene: .; CDR3nt: TGTGCCAGTAGTATGCCCGGGTCAGTTTCACCCCTCCACTTT; CDR3aa: CASSMPGSVSPLHF
v_gene: TRBV4-3; j_gene: TRBJ2-6; abundance: .; d_gene: TRBD1; CDR3nt: TGCGCCAGCAGCCAAAGACTCCCGGGACAGACCTCGGGGGCCAACGTCCTGACTTTC; CDR3aa: CASSQRLPGQTSGANVLTF
v_gene: TRBV19; j_gene: TRBJ2-3; abundance: .; d_gene: TRBD1; CDR3nt: TGTGCCAGTAGTAACCAGGACAGGGGGCGAGCGGGCACAGATACGCAGTATTTT; CDR3aa: CASSNQDRGRAGTDTQYF
v_gene: TRBV27; j_gene: TRBJ2-1; abundance: once; d_gene: TRBD2; CDR3nt: TGTGCCAGCAGCCAAGGACTAGCGGGAGATGGCAATGAGCAGTTCTTC; CDR3aa: CASSQGLAGDGNEQFF
v_gene: TRBV7-8; j_gene: TRBJ2-3; abundance: .; d_gene: .; CDR3nt: TGTGCCAGCAGCTGGGTGGGGGGTGCGCAGTATTTT; CDR3aa: CASSWVGGAQYF
v_gene: TRBV27; j_gene: TRBJ2-7; abundance: .; d_gene: TRBD2; CDR3nt: TGTGCCAGCAGGCGAGCGGGAGCCTCATCCGAGCAGTACTTC; CDR3aa: CASRRAGASSEQYF
v_gene: TRBV18; j_gene: TRBJ1-1; abundance: .; d_gene: TRBD1; CDR3nt: TGTGCCAGCTCCCTTGGGACAGGGAACACTGAAGCTTTCTTT; CDR3aa: CASSLGTGNTEAFF
v_gene: TRBV2; j_gene: TRBJ2-5; abundance: .; d_gene: TRBD2; CDR3nt: TGTGCCAGCAGCGCAGGACTAGCGGGAGGAGGGGAGACCCAGTACTTC; CDR3aa: CASSAGLAGGGETQYF
v_gene: TRBV7-8; j_gene: TRBJ2-3; abundance: .; d_gene: .; CDR3nt: TGTGCCAGCAGCTTAGTTGGCACAGATACGCAGTATTTT; CDR3aa: CASSLVGTDTQYF
v_gene: TRBV10-1; j_gene: TRBJ1-3; abundance: .; d_gene: .; CDR3nt: TGCGCCAGCAGTGCGGATTTAGGAAACACCATATATTTT; CDR3aa: CASSADLGNTIYF
v_gene: TRBV5-4; j_gene: TRBJ2-7; abundance: .; d_gene: .; CDR3nt: TGTGCCAGCAGCTTAGGTTCGGATTACGAGCAGTACTTC; CDR3aa: CASSLGSDYEQYF
v_gene: TRBV9; j_gene: TRBJ1-3; abundance: .; d_gene: TRBD1; CDR3nt: TGTGCCAGCAGCGCCGGACAGGGGGTTTCTGGAAACACCATATATTTT; CDR3aa: CASSAGQGVSGNTIYF
v_gene: TRBV27; j_gene: TRBJ2-7; abundance: .; d_gene: TRBD2; CDR3nt: TGTGCCAGCAGAGGAGCGGGGATCCCCTTGGAGCAGTACTTC; CDR3aa: CASRGAGIPLEQYF
v_gene: TRBV28; j_gene: TRBJ2-1; abundance: .; d_gene: .; CDR3nt: TGTGCCAGCAGTCAACAGCGGAGGGGCTCCTACAATGAGCAGTTCTTC; CDR3aa: CASSQQRRGSYNEQFF
v_gene: TRBV13; j_gene: TRBJ2-2; abundance: .; d_gene: .; CDR3nt: TGTGCCAGCAGCTTAGGGTTAGCGGTGACGACCAACACCGGGGAGCTGTTTTTT; CDR3aa: CASSLGLAVTTNTGELFF
v_gene: TRBV2; j_gene: TRBJ2-2; abundance: .; d_gene: TRBD2; CDR3nt: TGTGCCAGCAGAGAGAGACTAGCGGAGTACACCGGGGAGCTGTTTTTT; CDR3aa: CASRERLAEYTGELFF
v_gene: TRBV7-9; j_gene: TRBJ2-3; abundance: once; d_gene: .; CDR3nt: TGTGCCAGCAGCCCAGAACCTCTTCCGGGTACGCAGTATTTT; CDR3aa: CASSPEPLPGTQYF
v_gene: TRBV6-5; j_gene: TRBJ2-3; abundance: .; d_gene: TRBD1; CDR3nt: TGTGCCAGCAGAATACAGGGGGCTTTCACAGATACGCAGTATTTT; CDR3aa: CASRIQGAFTDTQYF
v_gene: TRBV2; j_gene: TRBJ2-4; abundance: .; d_gene: TRBD1; CDR3nt: TGTGCCAGCAGTGAAGACAGGGGAGCCAAAAACATTCAGTACTTC; CDR3aa: CASSEDRGAKNIQYF
v_gene: TRBV5-4; j_gene: TRBJ1-2; abundance: .; d_gene: .; CDR3nt: TGTGCCAGCAGCTTGTGGAACAGTGCCCAGGGCTACACCTTC; CDR3aa: CASSLWNSAQGYTF
v_gene: TRBV10-3; j_gene: TRBJ2-7; abundance: .; d_gene: .; CDR3nt: TGTGCCATCATGGGCGTCTCCTACGAGCAGTACTTC; CDR3aa: CAIMGVSYEQYF
v_gene: TRBV7-6; j_gene: TRBJ2-5; abundance: .; d_gene: .; CDR3nt: TGTGCCAGCAGCTCAGAGGGGTTGGAGACCCAGTACTTC; CDR3aa: CASSSEGLETQYF
v_gene: TRBV11-2; j_gene: TRBJ2-2; abundance: .; d_gene: .; CDR3nt: TGTGCCAGCAGGACCGAGGGCGGGTACACCGGGGAGCTGTTTTTT; CDR3aa: CASRTEGGYTGELFF
v_gene: TRBV27; j_gene: TRBJ2-7; abundance: .; d_gene: TRBD2; CDR3nt: TGTGCCAGCAGTTTAGCGGGAGGGACGCCTTACGAGCAGTACTTC; CDR3aa: CASSLAGGTPYEQYF
v_gene: TRBV5-6; j_gene: TRBJ2-1; abundance: once; d_gene: .; CDR3nt: TGTGCCAGCAGCTTGGGGCAGGGCAATGAGCAGTTCTTC; CDR3aa: CASSLGQGNEQFF
v_gene: TRBV7-9; j_gene: TRBJ2-4; abundance: .; d_gene: .; CDR3nt: TGTGCCAGCAGCCCCCCCCGGGTAGCCAAAAACATTCAGTACTTC; CDR3aa: CASSPPRVAKNIQYF
v_gene: TRBV9; j_gene: TRBJ2-5; abundance: .; d_gene: .; CDR3nt: TGTGCCAGCAGCGCGGACAGCCGCCAAGAGACCCAGTACTTC; CDR3aa: CASSADSRQETQYF
v_gene: TRBV10-1; j_gene: TRBJ2-7; abundance: .; d_gene: .; CDR3nt: TGCGCCAGCAGTGAGTATGCGGAGGGCCCCTACGAGCAGTACTTC; CDR3aa: CASSEYAEGPYEQYF
v_gene: TRBV6-1; j_gene: TRBJ2-3; abundance: .; d_gene: TRBD2; CDR3nt: TGTGCCAGCAGTGTTGCGGGGGGGCGGACAGATACGCAGTATTTT; CDR3aa: CASSVAGGRTDTQYF